The 24 T cell receptor beta chains below come from one sample, sequenced in a study of shared clonotypes between healthy human individuals (dated by TCRdb to 2020 to 2021). The method behind the library was the immunoSEQ multiplex PCR assay. The clones in this table, taken by TCRdb from immuneACCESS, are in-frame only. Not every clone is retained; where verified, under half of the shortfall comes from an unresolved V gene, and the cause of the rest is unknown. A total of about 490,000 clones appear in this sample, 60% to 85% of them only once. The ten biggest clones cover approximately 13% of the sample. The specimen sequenced was PBMCs. These receptors all come from a woman aged 35 to 49 in good health. Some clones in this sample may be carry-over from other donors' samples.

CDR3 in DNA: TGTGCCAGCACCCTGGGGGGGGCATGGGAGCAGTTCTTC. It is translated as CASTLGGAWEQFF. The chain employs TRBV28 and TRBJ2-1, with D perhaps TRBD2 (7 bases). CDR1 MDHEN and CDR2 SYDVKM come from the germline V gene. Between the trimmed V and J ends, which lost 7 bases and 10 bases, there was a span of 17 bases. This CDR3 has 13 residues.

The chain is built from TRBV5-1 and TRBJ2-3, with D perhaps TRBD1 or TRBD2 (6 bases each). V was trimmed by 0 bases and J by 0 bases, leaving 8 bases between them. This CDR3 region has 15 residues. CDR1 and CDR2 from the germline V gene are SGHRS and YFSETQ. In nucleotides, the CDR3 is TGCGCCAGCAGCTTGGGCGGGACAAGCACAGATACGCAGTATTTT. Protein sequence: CASSLGGTSTDTQYF.

This clone was seen at least ten times. The rearrangement links TRBV6-5 to TRBJ2-1, with 8 bases fitting TRBD2. The germline CDR1 and CDR2 sequences are MNHEY and SVGAGI. This CDR3 is 16 amino acids long. Germline trimming cut 4 bases from V and 2 bases from J; bases unmatched to any gene: 7. The CDR3 here is CASSSGGGSPYNEQFF. DNA of the CDR3: TGTGCCAGCAGTTCCGGGGGGGGGAGCCCCTACAATGAGCAGTTCTTC.

This clone was seen only once. A far more abundant clone sits one base away, making this likely a read error. Other DNA sequences from this sample encode an identical CDR3 as well. The chain recombines TRBV4-1 with TRBJ2-7, with D unresolved. Germline V CDR1 and CDR2: MGHRA, YSYEKL. The CDR3 consists of 13 residues. DNA for the CDR3: TGCGCCAGCAGCCAAGTAGCTTACTACGAGCAGTACTTT. Amino acid sequence: CASSQVAYYEQYF.

The chain joins TRBV7-9 to TRBJ2-1, with 13 bases matching TRBD2. Germline trimming cut 6 bases from V and 8 bases from J; bases unmatched to any gene: 10. The germline V gene encodes CDR1 SEHNR and CDR2 FQNEAQ (reference sequence). The CDR3 extends over 16 amino acids. The CDR3 DNA reads as TGTGCCAGCAGTTTTTCAAGGACTAGCGGGAGATATGAGCAGTTCTTC. As protein: CASSFSRTSGRYEQFF.

This clone has only one observation. V usage is TRBV19 and J usage is TRBJ2-2, with 9 nucleotides matching TRBD1. The CDR3 is 15 residues long. The germline V gene has CDR1 LNHDA and CDR2 SQIVND (reference sequence). Unmatched junction bases numbered 6, after V lost 5 bases and J lost 5 bases. CDR3 region: CASSSQTGGTGELFF. CDR3 DNA: TGTGCCAGTAGTTCACAGACAGGGGGGACCGGGGAGCTGTTTTTT. Variable domain in full (rest from reference TRBV19 and TRBJ2-2): DGGITQSPKYLFRKEGQNVTLSCEQNLNHDAMYWYRQDPGQGLRLIYYSQIVNDFQKGDIAEGYSVSREKKESFPLTVTSAQKNPTAFYLCASSSQTGGTGELFFGEGSRLTVL.

The chain joins TRBV28 to TRBJ2-1, with a tentative D call TRBD1 (6 bases). CDR3 length: 11 amino acids. Per the germline V gene, CDR1 is MDHEN and CDR2 is SYDVKM. Trimming took 7 bases from V and 14 from J, leaving 15 bases between them. The CDR3 loop is CASTNRDKEFF. Written as DNA, the CDR3 is TGTGCCAGCACAAACCGGGACAAGGAGTTCTTC.

In this sample, this clone turned up a few times. The chain uses TRBV28 and TRBJ1-2; 9 nucleotides line up with TRBD1. There are 16 residues in the CDR3. Germline lookup yields CDR1 MDHEN and CDR2 SYDVKM. After removal of 2 bases from V and 5 bases from J, the junction contained 9 bases not matched to a gene. The chain's CDR3 is CASSLGGQGIGYGYTF. The CDR3 coding sequence is TGTGCCAGCAGTTTAGGGGGACAGGGAATTGGTTATGGCTACACCTTC.

The sample holds a few counts of this clone. The chain employs TRBV5-1 and TRBJ2-4; 11 bases are a match to TRBD1. The CDR3 length is 19 residues. The germline gives CDR1 SGHRS, CDR2 YFSETQ. V was clipped by 1 base and J by 2 bases; unmatched bases: 11. CDR3 sequence reads: CASSLPRTGGVWSKNIQYF. The CDR3 DNA follows: TGCGCCAGCAGCTTGCCTCGGACAGGGGGCGTCTGGTCCAAAAACATTCAGTACTTC.

This clone has at least ten counts. V and J are TRBV28 and TRBJ1-1; tentatively, D is TRBD1 (5 bases). Germline V gene sequence: CDR1 MDHEN, CDR2 SYDVKM. CDR3 size: 13 residues. Trimming took off 6 bases at V and 1 base at J, with 9 bases between the two ends. The CDR3 bases are TGTGCCAGCAGGGGACGGTCGAACACTGAAGCTTTCTTT. It encodes CASRGRSNTEAFF.

The chain employs TRBV7-9 and TRBJ2-5; 8 nucleotides line up with TRBD1. Trimming cost V 5 bases and J 5 bases; bases outside gene matches: 10. The CDR3 length is 15 residues. Looked up from germline, CDR1 is SEHNR and CDR2 is FQNEAQ (reference sequence). The chain's CDR3 is CASSLWTGQGETQYF. CDR3 coding DNA: TGTGCCAGCAGCCTATGGACAGGGCAGGGGGAGACCCAGTACTTC.

V is TRBV30 and J is TRBJ2-7; D may be TRBD2 (5 bases). The CDR3 spans 14 residues. The V and J ends lost 1 base and 5 bases respectively, with 15 bases between them. The germline CDR1 and CDR2 sequences are GTSNPN and SVGIG (reference sequence). This chain's CDR3 is CAWSEPGARDEQYF. CDR3 nucleotide sequence: TGTGCCTGGAGTGAGCCCGGTGCGAGGGACGAGCAGTACTTC.

The chain joins TRBV2 to TRBJ2-1, with 9 nucleotides matching TRBD1. CDR3 length equals 13 residues. Germline assignment: CDR1 SNHLY and CDR2 FYNNEI. J was trimmed by 7 bases and V by 6 bases; bases with no gene match: 4. CDR3 bases: TGTGCCAGCAGGGGGACAGGGATTAATGAGCAGTTCTTC. Translating it yields CASRGTGINEQFF.

The chain recombines TRBV2 with TRBJ1-5; 7 positions match TRBD1. CDR1 is SNHLY and CDR2 is FYNNEI in the germline V gene. The V segment lost 6 bases and the J segment 15 bases; nucleotides outside the gene matches: 14. CDR3 size: 13 residues. CDR3 bases: TGTGCCAGCAGAGAAAATCGACAGGGAAATTTGCATTTT. It encodes CASRENRQGNLHF.

The chain joins TRBV11-2 to TRBJ2-1, with 16 bases matching TRBD2. Per the germline V gene, CDR1 is SGHAT and CDR2 is FQNNGV. Trimming at V came to 5 bases and at J to 0 bases, leaving 4 bases not matched to a gene. The CDR3 contains 18 residues. In DNA, the CDR3 is TGTGCCAGCAGCACGGGACTAGCGGGAGGGTTCTCCTACAATGAGCAGTTCTTC. Translating it yields CASSTGLAGGFSYNEQFF. The complete variable domain, with remaining parts taken from reference TRBV11-2 and TRBJ2-1, reads EAGVAQSPRYKIIEKRQSVAFWCNPISGHATLYWYQQILGQGPKLLIQFQNNGVVDDSQLPKDRFSAERLKGVDSTLKIQPAKLEDSAVYLCASSTGLAGGFSYNEQFFGPGTRLTVL.

The chain is built from TRBV4-2 and TRBJ2-5, with TRBD2 identical over 9 bases. Germline lookup yields CDR1 LGHNA and CDR2 YNFKEQ. This CDR3 is built from 16 residues. Trimming at V came to 4 bases and at J to 4 bases, leaving 10 bases not matched to a gene. In nucleotides, the CDR3 is TGTGCCAGCAGCCCTGGGGATAGTAGCGGGGGAGAGACCCAGTACTTC. Translating gives CASSPGDSSGGETQYF.

This clone turned up a few times. The J gene is TRBJ1-2, the V gene TRBV10-3; 9 nucleotides align to TRBD1. V shed 8 bases and J 3 bases; nucleotides not matched to a gene: 4. The CDR3 has 13 residues. Per the germline V gene, CDR1 is ENHRY and CDR2 is SYGVKD. The CDR3 loop reads CAIQQGADYGYTF. The DNA of the CDR3 is TGTGCCATCCAACAGGGGGCTGACTATGGCTACACCTTC.

Many counts were recorded for this clone. The chain links TRBV12-1 to TRBJ2-1. TRBV12-1 is a pseudogene. There are 10 residues in the CDR3. Here the CDR3 reads CASTSPEQFF. The DNA for the CDR3 is TGTGCCAGCACCTCACCTGAGCAGTTCTTC.

For the CDR3, the DNA is TGTGCCAGCAGTTACGACCGAAAGGTGGGGGAGCAGTACTTC. Amino acid sequence: CASSYDRKVGEQYF. The chain combines TRBV6-5 with TRBJ2-7; D is undetermined. V dropped 2 bases and J dropped 7 bases, with 15 bases sitting between them. Germline CDR1 MNHEY, CDR2 SVGAGI. The CDR3 spans 14 residues.

The V and J genes are TRBV2 and TRBJ1-2; a possible D gene is TRBD1 (5 bases). The CDR3 is made up of 14 amino acids. Deletions cut 2 bases from V and 4 bases from J, with 11 bases between. Germline values: CDR1 SNHLY, CDR2 FYNNEI. CDR3 protein: CASSETGAGYGYTF. In DNA form, the CDR3 reads TGTGCCAGCAGTGAAACTGGGGCAGGCTATGGCTACACCTTC.

This clone appeared once. The rearrangement uses TRBV5-1 and TRBJ1-1; D may be TRBD1 (6 bases). CDR1 is SGHRS and CDR2 is YFSETQ in the germline V gene. V was pared by 3 bases and J by 4 bases, with 16 bases between. This CDR3 has 15 residues. The CDR3 nucleotides read TGCGCCAGCAGCTCGACCCGGGGGGGCGTCACTGAAGCTTTCTTT. Translating gives CASSSTRGGVTEAFF.

This clone was recorded once. The chain links TRBV5-1 to TRBJ2-2; D may be TRBD2 (6 bases). Germline V gives CDR1 SGHRS, CDR2 YFSETQ. Trimming removed 0 bases at V and 0 bases at J, with 15 bases between. The CDR3 spans 18 residues. Here the CDR3 reads CASSLGVGLLPNTGELFF. The CDR3 DNA sequence: TGCGCCAGCAGCTTGGGGGTGGGACTCCTTCCGAACACCGGGGAGCTGTTTTTT. The whole variable domain, filled in from reference TRBV5-1 and TRBJ2-2, reads KAGVTQTPRYLIKTRGQQVTLSCSPISGHRSVSWYQQTPGQGLQFLFEYFSETQRNKGNFPGRFSGRQFSNSRSEMNVSTLELGDSALYLCASSLGVGLLPNTGELFFGEGSRLTVL.

This clone has a count of ten or more. The chain carries TRBV7-8 and TRBJ2-5, with 8 positions matching TRBD1. The CDR3 spans 17 residues. V lost 0 bases to trimming and J lost 2 bases; unmatched junction nucleotides: 8. Germline loops: CDR1 SGHVS, CDR2 FQNEAQ. The CDR3 region has the DNA TGTGCCAGCAGCTTAGCGCAGGGGGCTGTGTTACAAGAGACCCAGTACTTC. As protein: CASSLAQGAVLQETQYF.

This chain joins TRBV6-1 and TRBJ1-4, with TRBD1 matching 10 bases. CDR3 length: 15 residues. Germline CDR1 reads MNHNS; CDR2 reads SASEGT. V shed 3 bases, J shed 6 bases, and the junction held 4 bases outside the gene matches. CDR3 sequence: CASSDRDRGHEKLFF. CDR3 coding DNA: TGTGCCAGCAGTGACCGGGACAGGGGTCATGAAAAACTGTTTTTT.